This T cell receptor beta chain was obtained from a study of early T cells in non-severe SARS-CoV-2 infection. The wider study: The chains were unpaired, and the sequenced material was bulk RNA from unsorted whole blood.

This clonotype was counted ten times or more. The library protocol tagged individual cDNA molecules with unique molecular identifiers. MiXCR, run by TCRdb on the 5' RACE reads, gives a single entry per CDR3 protein. Here the sample spans roughly 30,000 distinct CDR3 sequences, roughly 5.7% being singletons. Germline-derived CDR1 and CDR2 are SGDLS and YYNGEE. CDR3 length: 15 residues. After removal of 3 bases from V and 7 bases from J, the junction contained 9 bases not matched to a gene. The specimen sequenced was whole blood. This clonotype was obtained from an adult who was a healthcare worker with PCR-confirmed SARS-CoV-2 infection or an uninfected control (not recorded which). The chain carries TRBV9 and TRBJ2-1; 8 bases are shared with TRBD2. The CDR3: CASSAAGGPPNEQFF. As DNA, the CDR3 is TGTGCCAGCAGCGCCGCGGGGGGACCCCCTAATGAGCAGTTCTTC.